This TCR beta chain was recovered during a study of blood T cells in healthy people across ages. Sample-barcoded 5' priming and a J-beta primer mix drove a second PCR of 7 to 11 cycles. TCRdb re-analysed the 5' RACE reads in MiXCR, keeping a single row per CDR3 protein. The profile shows hundreds of thousands of distinct CDR3 sequences, approximately 53% of them singletons. V was pared by 6 bases and J by 2 bases, with 17 bases between. Germline assignment: CDR1 DFQATT and CDR2 SNEGSKA (reference sequence). The CDR3 length is 14 residues. Donors were systemically healthy Caucasian individuals from Russia aged 6 to 90 years.

Material: blood. V is TRBV20-1 and J is TRBJ2-7, with D possibly being TRBD2 (6 bases). The receptor comes from a man in his forties in good health. The CDR3 DNA follows: TGCAGTGCGGTACTAGGGACTTTTACCTACGAGCAGTACTTC. Amino acids: CSAVLGTFTYEQYF.